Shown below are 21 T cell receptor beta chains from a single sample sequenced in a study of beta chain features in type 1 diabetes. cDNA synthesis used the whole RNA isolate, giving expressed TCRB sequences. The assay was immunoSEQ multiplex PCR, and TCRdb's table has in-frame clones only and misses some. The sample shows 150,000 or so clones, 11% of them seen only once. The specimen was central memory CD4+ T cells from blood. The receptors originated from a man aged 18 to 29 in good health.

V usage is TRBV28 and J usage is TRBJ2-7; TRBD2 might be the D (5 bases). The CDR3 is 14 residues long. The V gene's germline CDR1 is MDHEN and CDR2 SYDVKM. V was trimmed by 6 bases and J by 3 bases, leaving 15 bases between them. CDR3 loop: CASRTAGSDYEQYF. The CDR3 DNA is TGTGCCAGCAGAACGGCGGGCTCGGACTACGAGCAGTACTTC.

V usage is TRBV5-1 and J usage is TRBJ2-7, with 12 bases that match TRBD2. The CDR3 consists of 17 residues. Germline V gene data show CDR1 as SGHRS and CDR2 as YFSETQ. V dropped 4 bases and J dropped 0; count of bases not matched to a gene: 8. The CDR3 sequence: CASSRETSGSYSYEQYF. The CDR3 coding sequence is TGCGCCAGCAGCAGGGAGACTAGCGGGAGCTACTCCTACGAGCAGTACTTC.

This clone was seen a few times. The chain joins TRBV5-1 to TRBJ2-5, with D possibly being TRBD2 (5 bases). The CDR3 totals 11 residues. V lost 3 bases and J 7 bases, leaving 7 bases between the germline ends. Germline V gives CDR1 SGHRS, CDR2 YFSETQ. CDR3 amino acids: CASSYEGTQYF. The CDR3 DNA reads TGCGCCAGCAGCTACGAGGGGACCCAGTACTTC.

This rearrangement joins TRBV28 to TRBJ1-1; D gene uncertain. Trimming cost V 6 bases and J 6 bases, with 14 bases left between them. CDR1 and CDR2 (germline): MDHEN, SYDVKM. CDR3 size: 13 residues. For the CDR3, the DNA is TGTGCCAGCAGGGCTTCGACGGTATCTGAAGCTTTCTTT. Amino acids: CASRASTVSEAFF.

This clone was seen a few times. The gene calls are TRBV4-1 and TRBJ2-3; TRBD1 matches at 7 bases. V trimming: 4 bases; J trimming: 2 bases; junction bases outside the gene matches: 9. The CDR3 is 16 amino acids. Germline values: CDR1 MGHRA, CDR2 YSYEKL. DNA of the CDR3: TGCGCCAGCAGCCGCGCCGGGACAGTCTCCACAGATACGCAGTATTTT. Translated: CASSRAGTVSTDTQYF.

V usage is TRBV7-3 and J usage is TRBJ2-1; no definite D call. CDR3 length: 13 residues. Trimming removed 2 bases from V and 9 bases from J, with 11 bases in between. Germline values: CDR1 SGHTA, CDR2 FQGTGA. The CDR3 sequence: CASSLGSSGEQFF. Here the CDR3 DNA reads TGTGCCAGCAGCTTAGGTTCCTCGGGTGAGCAGTTCTTC.

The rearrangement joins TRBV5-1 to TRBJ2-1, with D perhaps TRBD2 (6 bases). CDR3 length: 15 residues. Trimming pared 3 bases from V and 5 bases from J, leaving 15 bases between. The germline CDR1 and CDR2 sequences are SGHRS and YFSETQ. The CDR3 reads CASSSAGRWDNEQFF. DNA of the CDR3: TGCGCCAGCAGCTCGGCGGGAAGATGGGACAATGAGCAGTTCTTC.

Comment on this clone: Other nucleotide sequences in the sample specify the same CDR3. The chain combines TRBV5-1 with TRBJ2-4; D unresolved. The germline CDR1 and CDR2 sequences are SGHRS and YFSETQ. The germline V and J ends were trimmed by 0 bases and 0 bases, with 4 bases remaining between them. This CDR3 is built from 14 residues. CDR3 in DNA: TGCGCCAGCAGCTTGGGAACAGCCAAAAACATTCAGTACTTC. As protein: CASSLGTAKNIQYF.

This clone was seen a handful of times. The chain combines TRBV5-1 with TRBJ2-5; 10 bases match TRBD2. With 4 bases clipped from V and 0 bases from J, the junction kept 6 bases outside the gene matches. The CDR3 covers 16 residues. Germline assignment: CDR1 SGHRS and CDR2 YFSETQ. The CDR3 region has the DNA TGCGCCAGCAGCACGGGGACTAGCGCTGACCAAGAGACCCAGTACTTC. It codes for CASSTGTSADQETQYF. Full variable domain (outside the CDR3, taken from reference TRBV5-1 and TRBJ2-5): KAGVTQTPRYLIKTRGQQVTLSCSPISGHRSVSWYQQTPGQGLQFLFEYFSETQRNKGNFPGRFSGRQFSNSRSEMNVSTLELGDSALYLCASSTGTSADQETQYFGPGTRLLVL.

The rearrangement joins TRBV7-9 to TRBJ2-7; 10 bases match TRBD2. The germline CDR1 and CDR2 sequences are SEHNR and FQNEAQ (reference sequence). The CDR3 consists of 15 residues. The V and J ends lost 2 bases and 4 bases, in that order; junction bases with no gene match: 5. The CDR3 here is CASSLRASGGYEQYF. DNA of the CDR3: TGTGCCAGCAGCTTACGGGCTAGCGGGGGTTACGAGCAGTACTTC.

The chain's CDR3 is CSVSDPGGSSYEQYF. Here the CDR3 DNA reads TGCAGCGTTTCGGACCCAGGAGGTAGCAGCTACGAGCAGTACTTC. The chain links TRBV29-1 to TRBJ2-7; D is perhaps TRBD2 (5 bases). The CDR3 covers 15 residues. The germline V gene encodes CDR1 SQVTM and CDR2 ANQGSEA. V shed 5 bases and J shed 3 bases, with 20 bases lying between them.

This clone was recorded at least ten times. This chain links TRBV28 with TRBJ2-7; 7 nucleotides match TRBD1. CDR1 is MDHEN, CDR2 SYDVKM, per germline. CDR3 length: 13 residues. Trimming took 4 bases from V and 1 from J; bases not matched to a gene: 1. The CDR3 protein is CASSSGGSYEQYF. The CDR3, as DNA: TGTGCCAGCAGTTCAGGGGGATCCTACGAGCAGTACTTC. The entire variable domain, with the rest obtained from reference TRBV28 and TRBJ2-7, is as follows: DVKVTQSSRYLVKRTGEKVFLECVQDMDHENMFWYRQDPGLGLRLIYFSYDVKMKEKGDIPEGYSVSREKKERFSLILESASTNQTSMYLCASSSGGSYEQYFGPGTRLTVT.

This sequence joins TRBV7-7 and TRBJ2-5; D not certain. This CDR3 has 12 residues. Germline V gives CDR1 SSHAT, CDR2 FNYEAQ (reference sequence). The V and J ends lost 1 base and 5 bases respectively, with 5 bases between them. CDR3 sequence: CASSLDGETQYF. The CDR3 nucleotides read TGTGCCAGCAGCTTAGACGGCGAGACCCAGTACTTC.

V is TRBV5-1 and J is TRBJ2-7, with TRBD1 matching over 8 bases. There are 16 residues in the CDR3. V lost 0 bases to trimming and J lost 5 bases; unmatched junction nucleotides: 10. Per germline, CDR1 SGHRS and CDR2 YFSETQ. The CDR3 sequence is CASSLAPTGASNEQYF. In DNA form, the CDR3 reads TGCGCCAGCAGCTTGGCTCCGACAGGGGCAAGCAACGAGCAGTACTTC.

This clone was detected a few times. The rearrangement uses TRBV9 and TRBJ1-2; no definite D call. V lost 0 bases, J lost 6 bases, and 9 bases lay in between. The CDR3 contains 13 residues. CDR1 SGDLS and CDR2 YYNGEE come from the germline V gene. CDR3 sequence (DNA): TGTGCCAGCAGCGTAGTTGGCAGCGATGGCTACACCTTC. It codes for CASSVVGSDGYTF.

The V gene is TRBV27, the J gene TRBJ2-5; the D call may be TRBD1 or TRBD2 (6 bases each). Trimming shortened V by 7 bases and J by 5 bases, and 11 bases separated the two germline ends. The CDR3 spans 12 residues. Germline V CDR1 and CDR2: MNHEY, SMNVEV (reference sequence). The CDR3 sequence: CASIQGRETQYF. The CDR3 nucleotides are TGTGCCAGCATCCAGGGGAGGGAGACCCAGTACTTC.

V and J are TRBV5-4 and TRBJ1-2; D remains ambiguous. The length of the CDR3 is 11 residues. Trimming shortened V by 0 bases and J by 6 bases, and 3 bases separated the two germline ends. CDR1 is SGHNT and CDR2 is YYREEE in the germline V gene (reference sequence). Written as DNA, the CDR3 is TGTGCCAGCAGCTTGGAGAATGGCTACACCTTC. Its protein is CASSLENGYTF.

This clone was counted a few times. CDR3 sequence: CASSVGGGGETQYF. The CDR3 nucleotides are TGTGCCAGCAGCGTAGGCGGAGGGGGGGAGACCCAGTACTTC. The chain has TRBV9 and TRBJ2-5; D may match TRBD1 or TRBD2 (6 bases each). Germline CDR1 SGDLS, CDR2 YYNGEE. Trimming shortened V by 0 bases and J by 5 bases, and 11 bases separated the two germline ends. The CDR3 runs 14 residues. Based on the CDR3 plus reference TRBV9 and TRBJ2-5, the full variable domain is DSGVTQTPKHLITATGQRVTLRCSPRSGDLSVYWYQQSLDQGLQFLIQYYNGEERAKGNILERFSAQQFPDLHSELNLSSLELGDSALYFCASSVGGGGETQYFGPGTRLLVL.

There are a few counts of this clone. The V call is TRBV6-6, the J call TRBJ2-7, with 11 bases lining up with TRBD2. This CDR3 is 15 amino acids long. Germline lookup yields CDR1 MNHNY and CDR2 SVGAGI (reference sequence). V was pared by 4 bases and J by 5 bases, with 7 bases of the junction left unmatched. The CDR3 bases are TGTGCCAGCAGTTTTTCACTAGCGGGAGACCACGAGCAGTACTTC. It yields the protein CASSFSLAGDHEQYF.

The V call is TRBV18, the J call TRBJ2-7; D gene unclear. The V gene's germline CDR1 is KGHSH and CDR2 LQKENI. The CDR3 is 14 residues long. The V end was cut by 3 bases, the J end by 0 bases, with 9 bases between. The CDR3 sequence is CASSPTAVSYEQYF. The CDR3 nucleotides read TGTGCCAGCTCACCGACGGCTGTCTCCTACGAGCAGTACTTC.

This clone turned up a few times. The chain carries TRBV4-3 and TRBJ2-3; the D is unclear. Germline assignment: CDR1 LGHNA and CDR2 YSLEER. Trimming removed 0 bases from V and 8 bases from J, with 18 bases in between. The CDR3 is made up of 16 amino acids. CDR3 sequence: CASSQDPLTWKGTQYF. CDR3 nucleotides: TGCGCCAGCAGCCAAGATCCCCTTACTTGGAAGGGTACGCAGTATTTT.